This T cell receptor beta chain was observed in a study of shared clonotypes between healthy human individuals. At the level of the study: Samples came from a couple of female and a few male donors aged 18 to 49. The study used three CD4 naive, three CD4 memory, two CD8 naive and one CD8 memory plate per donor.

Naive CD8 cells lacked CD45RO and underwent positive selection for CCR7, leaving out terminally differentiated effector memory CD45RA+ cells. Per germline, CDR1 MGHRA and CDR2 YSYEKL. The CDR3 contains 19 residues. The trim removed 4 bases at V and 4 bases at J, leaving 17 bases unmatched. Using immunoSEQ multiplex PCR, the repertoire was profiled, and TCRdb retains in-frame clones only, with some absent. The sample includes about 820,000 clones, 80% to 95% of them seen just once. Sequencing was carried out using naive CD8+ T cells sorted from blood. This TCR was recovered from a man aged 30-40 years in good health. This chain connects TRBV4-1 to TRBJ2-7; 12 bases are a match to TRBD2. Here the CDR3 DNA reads TGCGCCAGCAGCCCGCTTAGGGCTAGCGGGAGGGCCGGGGGATACGAGCAGTACTTC. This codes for CASSPLRASGRAGGYEQYF.